This T cell receptor beta chain was recovered during a study of blood T cell repertoires in COVID-19. With respect to this clone: Other DNA sequences in the sample encode the same CDR3.

Sequencing used immunoSEQ multiplex PCR; TCRdb keeps in-frame clones, though not all of them. Among about 210,000 clones, approximately 86% were seen once, and the ten largest hold about 26%. Trimming left V 1 base short and J 2 bases short, with 10 bases between. Germline CDR1 and CDR2: SQVTM and ANQGSEA. The CDR3 consists of 14 residues. The TCR was taken from a woman aged 40 to 50 in a cohort exposed to, infected with or recovered from COVID-19 (not recorded which). The genes are TRBV29-1 and TRBJ2-3; TRBD1 is a possible D gene (5 bases). The sequencing input was PBMCs or T cells enriched from blood (not recorded which). The CDR3 nucleotides read TGCAGCGTTGAAGGGCAGGGATTCACAGATACGCAGTATTTT. This encodes CSVEGQGFTDTQYF.